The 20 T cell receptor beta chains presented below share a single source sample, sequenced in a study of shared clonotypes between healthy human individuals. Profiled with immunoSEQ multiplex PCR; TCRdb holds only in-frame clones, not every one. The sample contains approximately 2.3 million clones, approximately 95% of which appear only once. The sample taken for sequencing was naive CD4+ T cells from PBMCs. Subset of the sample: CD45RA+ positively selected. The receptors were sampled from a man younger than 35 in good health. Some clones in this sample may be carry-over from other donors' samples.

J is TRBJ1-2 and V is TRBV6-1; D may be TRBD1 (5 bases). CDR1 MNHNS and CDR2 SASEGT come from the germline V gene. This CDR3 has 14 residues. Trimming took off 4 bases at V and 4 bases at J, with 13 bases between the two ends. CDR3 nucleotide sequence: TGTGCCAGCAGTGGAGGGGCCGGCGGCTATGGCTACACCTTC. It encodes CASSGGAGGYGYTF.

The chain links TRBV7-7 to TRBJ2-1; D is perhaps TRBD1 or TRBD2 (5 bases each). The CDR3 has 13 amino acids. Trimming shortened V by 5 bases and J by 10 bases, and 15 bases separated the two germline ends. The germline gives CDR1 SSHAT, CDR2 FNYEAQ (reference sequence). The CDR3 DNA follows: TGTGCCAGCAGCCATTCCCCCGGGGCCGAGCAGTTCTTC. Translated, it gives CASSHSPGAEQFF.

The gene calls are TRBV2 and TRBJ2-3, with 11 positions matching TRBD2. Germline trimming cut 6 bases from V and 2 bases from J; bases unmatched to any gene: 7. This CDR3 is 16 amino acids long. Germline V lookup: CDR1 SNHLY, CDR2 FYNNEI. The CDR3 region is CASSLGTSGFTDTQYF. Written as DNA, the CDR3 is TGTGCCAGCAGCCTGGGGACTAGCGGCTTCACAGATACGCAGTATTTT.

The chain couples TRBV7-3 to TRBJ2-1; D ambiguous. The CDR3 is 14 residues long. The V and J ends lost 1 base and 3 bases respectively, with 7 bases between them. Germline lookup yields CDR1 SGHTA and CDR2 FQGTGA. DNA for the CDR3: TGTGCCAGCAGCTTAATTCCTAACTACAATGAGCAGTTCTTC. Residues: CASSLIPNYNEQFF.

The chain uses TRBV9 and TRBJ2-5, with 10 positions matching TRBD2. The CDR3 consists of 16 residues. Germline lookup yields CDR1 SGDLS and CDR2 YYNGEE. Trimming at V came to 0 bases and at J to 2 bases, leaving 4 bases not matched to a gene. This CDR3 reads CASSVDPAGGQETQYF. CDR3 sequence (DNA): TGTGCCAGCAGCGTAGACCCAGCGGGAGGGCAAGAGACCCAGTACTTC.

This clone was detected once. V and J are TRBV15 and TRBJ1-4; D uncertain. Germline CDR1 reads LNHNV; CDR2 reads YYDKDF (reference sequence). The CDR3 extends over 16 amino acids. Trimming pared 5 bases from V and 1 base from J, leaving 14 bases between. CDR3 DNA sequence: TGTGCCACCAGCCTGCGACGAATGGGAACTAATGAAAAACTGTTTTTT. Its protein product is CATSLRRMGTNEKLFF. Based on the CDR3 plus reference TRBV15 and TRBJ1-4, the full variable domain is DAMVIQNPRYQVTQFGKPVTLSCSQTLNHNVMYWYQQKSSQAPKLLFHYYDKDFNNEADTPDNFQSRRPNTSFCFLDIRSPGLGDTAMYLCATSLRRMGTNEKLFFGSGTQLSVL.

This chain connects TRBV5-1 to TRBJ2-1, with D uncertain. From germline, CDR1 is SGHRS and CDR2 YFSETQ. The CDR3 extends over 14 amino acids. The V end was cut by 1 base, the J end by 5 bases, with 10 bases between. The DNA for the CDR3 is TGCGCCAGCAGCTTGATGGCAACGAACAATGAGCAGTTCTTC. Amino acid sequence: CASSLMATNNEQFF.

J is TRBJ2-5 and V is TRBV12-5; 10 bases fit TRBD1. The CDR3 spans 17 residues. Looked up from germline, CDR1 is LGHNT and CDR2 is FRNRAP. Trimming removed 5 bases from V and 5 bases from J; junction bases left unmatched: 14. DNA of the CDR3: TGTGCTAGTGGTCTCTCCCTCCAGGGACAGGGGAGGGAGACCCAGTACTTC. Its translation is CASGLSLQGQGRETQYF. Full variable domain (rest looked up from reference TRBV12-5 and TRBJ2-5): DARVTQTPRHKVTEMGQEVTMRCQPILGHNTVFWYRQTMMQGLELLAYFRNRAPLDDSGMPKDRFSAEMPDATLATLKIQPSEPRDSAVYFCASGLSLQGQGRETQYFGPGTRLLVL.

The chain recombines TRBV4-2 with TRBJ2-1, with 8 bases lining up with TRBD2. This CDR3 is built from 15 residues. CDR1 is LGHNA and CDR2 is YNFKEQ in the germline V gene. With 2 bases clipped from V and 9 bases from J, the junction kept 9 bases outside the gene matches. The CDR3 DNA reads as TGTGCCAGCAGCCAAATCCCGCCAGCGGGAGTTGAGCAGTTCTTC. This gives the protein CASSQIPPAGVEQFF.

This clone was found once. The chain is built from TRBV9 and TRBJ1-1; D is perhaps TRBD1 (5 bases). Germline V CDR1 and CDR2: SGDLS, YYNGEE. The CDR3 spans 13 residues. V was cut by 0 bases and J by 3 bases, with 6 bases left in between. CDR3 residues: CASSVGGYTEAFF. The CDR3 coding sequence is TGTGCCAGCAGCGTAGGGGGGTACACTGAAGCTTTCTTT.

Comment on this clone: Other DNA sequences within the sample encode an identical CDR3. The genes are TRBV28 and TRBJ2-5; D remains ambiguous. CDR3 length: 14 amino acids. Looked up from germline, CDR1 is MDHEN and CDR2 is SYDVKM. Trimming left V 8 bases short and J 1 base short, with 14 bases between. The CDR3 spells CASSLPGTQETQYF. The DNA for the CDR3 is TGTGCCAGCTCCCTACCGGGCACCCAAGAGACCCAGTACTTC.

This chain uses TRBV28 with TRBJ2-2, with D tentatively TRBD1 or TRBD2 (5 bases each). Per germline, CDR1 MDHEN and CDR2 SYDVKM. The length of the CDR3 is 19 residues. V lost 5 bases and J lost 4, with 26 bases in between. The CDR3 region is CASSGSGRRSARGTGELFF. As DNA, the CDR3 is TGTGCCAGCAGTGGCTCGGGACGGCGCAGCGCGCGAGGCACCGGGGAGCTGTTTTTT.

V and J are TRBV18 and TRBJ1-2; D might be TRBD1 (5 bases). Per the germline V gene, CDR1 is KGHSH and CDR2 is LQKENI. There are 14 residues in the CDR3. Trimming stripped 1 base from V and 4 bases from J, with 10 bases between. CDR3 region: CASSPQWDAYGYTF. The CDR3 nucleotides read TGTGCCAGCTCACCACAATGGGACGCCTATGGCTACACCTTC.

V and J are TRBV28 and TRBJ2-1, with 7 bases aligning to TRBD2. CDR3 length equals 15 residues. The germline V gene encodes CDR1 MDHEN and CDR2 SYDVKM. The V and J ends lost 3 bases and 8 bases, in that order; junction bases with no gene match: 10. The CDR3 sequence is CASSFSPSGMDEQFF. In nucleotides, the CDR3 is TGTGCCAGCAGTTTTAGCCCGAGCGGGATGGATGAGCAGTTCTTC.

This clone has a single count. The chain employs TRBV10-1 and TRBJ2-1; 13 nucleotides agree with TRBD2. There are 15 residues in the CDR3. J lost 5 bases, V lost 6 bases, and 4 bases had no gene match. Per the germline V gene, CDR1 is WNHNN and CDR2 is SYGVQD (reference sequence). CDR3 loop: CASRSGTSGNNEQFF. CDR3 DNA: TGCGCCAGCAGATCCGGGACTAGCGGGAACAATGAGCAGTTCTTC.

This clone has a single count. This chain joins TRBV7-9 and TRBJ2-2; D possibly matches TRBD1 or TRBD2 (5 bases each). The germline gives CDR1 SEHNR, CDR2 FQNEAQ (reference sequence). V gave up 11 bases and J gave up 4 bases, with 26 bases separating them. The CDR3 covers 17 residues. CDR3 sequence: CAGLWGSPLIFTGELFF. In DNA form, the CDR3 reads TGTGCCGGCTTGTGGGGGTCTCCACTAATTTTCACCGGGGAGCTGTTTTTT.

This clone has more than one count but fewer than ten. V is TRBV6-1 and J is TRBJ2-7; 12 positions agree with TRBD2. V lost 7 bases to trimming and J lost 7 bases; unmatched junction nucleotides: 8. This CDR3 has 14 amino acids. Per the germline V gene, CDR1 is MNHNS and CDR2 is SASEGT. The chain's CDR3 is CASKRLAGVGEQYF. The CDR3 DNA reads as TGTGCCAGCAAAAGACTAGCGGGAGTGGGAGAGCAGTACTTC.

The CDR3 coding sequence is TGTGCCATCAGCCAAGGACTAGCACCCACCGGGGAGCTGTTTTTT. Translating it yields CAISQGLAPTGELFF. The genes are TRBV10-3 and TRBJ2-2; TRBD2 agrees at 8 bases. V was pared by 6 bases and J by 4 bases, with 7 bases of the junction left unmatched. This CDR3 has 15 amino acids. Germline lookup yields CDR1 ENHRY and CDR2 SYGVKD.

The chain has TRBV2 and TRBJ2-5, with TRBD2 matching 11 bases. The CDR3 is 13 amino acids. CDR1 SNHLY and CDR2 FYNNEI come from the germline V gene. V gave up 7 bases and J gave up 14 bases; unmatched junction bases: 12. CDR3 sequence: CASIGTSGSVEYF. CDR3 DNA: TGTGCCAGCATCGGGACTAGCGGTTCTGTAGAATACTTC.

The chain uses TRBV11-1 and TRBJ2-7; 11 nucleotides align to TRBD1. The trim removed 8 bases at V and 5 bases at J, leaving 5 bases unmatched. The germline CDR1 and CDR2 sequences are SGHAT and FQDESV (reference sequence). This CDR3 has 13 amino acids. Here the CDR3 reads CASRRTGGNEQYF. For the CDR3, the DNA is TGTGCCAGCCGAAGGACAGGGGGCAACGAGCAGTACTTC.